What follows is one T cell receptor beta chain and its context. Its specificity is unknown. The ends were cut back, 6 bases at V and 7 bases at J, with 16 bases in the middle. The CDR3 spans 13 residues. Germline loops: CDR1 SQVTM, CDR2 ANQGSEA. Treatment here: oral pan-JAK inhibitor, 5-10 mg twice daily. The data belong to a study of CD8+ T cells in alopecia areata. Study-wide context: Scoring of treated patients' severity used the percentage of affected scalp area.

Extracted RNA was reverse transcribed, and the resulting cDNA served as sequencing template. Repertoires were generated with immunoSEQ multiplex PCR, while TCRdb's copy carries only in-frame clones and drops some. This table has about 150,000 clones, 45% to 65% appearing once. Whole-study results and caveats: Since there was just one nonresponder, nobody can yet say how baseline CD8+ expansion ties to response. Scalp clonality, together with expanded CD8+ clones among the top 100, fell significantly with tofacitinib.

The sample consisted of CD8+ T cells sorted from blood, taken at week 4, from a patient treated with tofacitinib. The TCR sequence derives from a human donor with alopecia areata. The chain carries TRBV29-1 and TRBJ2-1, with D perhaps being TRBD1 or TRBD2 (5 bases each). CDR3 sequence: CSVEPGRGNEQFF. CDR3 coding DNA: TGCAGCGTCGAACCGGGACGGGGAAATGAGCAGTTCTTC.